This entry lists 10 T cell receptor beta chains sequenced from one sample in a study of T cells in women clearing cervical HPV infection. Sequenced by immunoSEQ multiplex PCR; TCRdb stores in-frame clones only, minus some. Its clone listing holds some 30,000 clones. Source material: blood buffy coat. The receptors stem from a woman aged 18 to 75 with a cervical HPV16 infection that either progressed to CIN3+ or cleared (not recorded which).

This chain's CDR3 is CASSQDVGATYGYTF. The covered CDR3 bases are TGTGCCAGCAGCCAAGATGTGGGGGCCACCTATGGC. The rearrangement links TRBV14 to TRBJ1-2, with D perhaps TRBD1 (6 bases). The observed sequence ends 3 residues before the CDR3 terminus, with the missing tail filled in from the germline J gene. The germline V gene encodes CDR1 SGHDN and CDR2 FVKESK. There are 15 residues in the CDR3. V lost 0 bases and J 4 bases, leaving 12 bases between the germline ends.

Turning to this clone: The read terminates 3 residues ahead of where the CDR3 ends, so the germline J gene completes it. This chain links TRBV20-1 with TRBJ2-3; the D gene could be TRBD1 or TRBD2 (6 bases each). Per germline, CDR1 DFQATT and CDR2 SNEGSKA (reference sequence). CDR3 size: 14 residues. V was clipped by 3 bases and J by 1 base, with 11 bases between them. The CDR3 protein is CSASKGEGTDTQYF. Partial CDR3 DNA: TGCAGTGCTAGCAAGGGGGAGGGCACAGATACG.

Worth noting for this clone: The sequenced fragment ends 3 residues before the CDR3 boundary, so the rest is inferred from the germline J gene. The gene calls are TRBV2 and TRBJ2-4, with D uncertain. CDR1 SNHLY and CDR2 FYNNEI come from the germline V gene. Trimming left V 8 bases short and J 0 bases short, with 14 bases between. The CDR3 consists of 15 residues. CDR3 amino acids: CASGLAFQAKNIQYF. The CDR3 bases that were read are TGTGCCAGCGGTTTGGCATTTCAAGCCAAAAACATT. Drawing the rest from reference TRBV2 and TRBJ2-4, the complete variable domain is EPEVTQTPSHQVTQMGQEVILRCVPISNHLYFYWYRQILGQKVEFLVSFYNNEISEKSEIFDDQFSVERPDGSNFTLKIRSTKLEDSAMYFCASGLAFQAKNIQYFGAGTRLSVL.

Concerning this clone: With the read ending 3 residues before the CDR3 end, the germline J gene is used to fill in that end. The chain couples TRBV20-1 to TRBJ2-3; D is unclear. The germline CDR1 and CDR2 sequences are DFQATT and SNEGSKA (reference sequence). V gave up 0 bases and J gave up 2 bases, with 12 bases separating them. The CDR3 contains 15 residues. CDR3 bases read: TGCAGTGCTAGAGATCTAGGCAGCTACACAGATACG. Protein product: CSARDLGSYTDT. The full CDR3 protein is CSARDLGSYTDTQYF.

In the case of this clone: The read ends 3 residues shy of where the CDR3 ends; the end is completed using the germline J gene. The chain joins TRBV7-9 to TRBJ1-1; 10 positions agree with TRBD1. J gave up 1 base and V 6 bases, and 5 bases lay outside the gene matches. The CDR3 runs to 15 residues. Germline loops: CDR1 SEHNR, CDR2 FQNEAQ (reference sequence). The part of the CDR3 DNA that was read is TGTGCCAGCAGGGGGACAGGGGATGAGAACACTGAA. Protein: CASRGTGDENTE. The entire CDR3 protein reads CASRGTGDENTEAFF.

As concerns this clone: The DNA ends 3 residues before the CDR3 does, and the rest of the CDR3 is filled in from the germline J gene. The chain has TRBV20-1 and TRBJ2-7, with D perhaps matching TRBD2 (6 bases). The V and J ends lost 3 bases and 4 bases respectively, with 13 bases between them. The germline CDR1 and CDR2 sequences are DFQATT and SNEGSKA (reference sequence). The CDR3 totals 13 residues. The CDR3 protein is CSARRAGPYEQYF. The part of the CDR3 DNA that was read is TGCAGTGCTAGGCGAGCGGGTCCATACGAG.

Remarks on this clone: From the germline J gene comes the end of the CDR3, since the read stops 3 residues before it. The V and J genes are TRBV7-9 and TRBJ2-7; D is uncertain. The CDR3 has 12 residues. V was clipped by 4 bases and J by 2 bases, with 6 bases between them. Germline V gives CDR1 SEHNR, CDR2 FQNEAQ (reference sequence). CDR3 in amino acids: CASSSQTYEQYF. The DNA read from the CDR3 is TGTGCCAGCAGCTCGCAGACCTACGAG. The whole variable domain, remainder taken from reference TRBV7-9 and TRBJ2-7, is DTGVSQNPRHKITKRGQNVTFRCDPISEHNRLYWYRQTLGQGPEFLTYFQNEAQLEKSRLLSDRFSAERPKGSFSTLEIQRTEQGDSAMYLCASSSQTYEQYFGPGTRLTVT.

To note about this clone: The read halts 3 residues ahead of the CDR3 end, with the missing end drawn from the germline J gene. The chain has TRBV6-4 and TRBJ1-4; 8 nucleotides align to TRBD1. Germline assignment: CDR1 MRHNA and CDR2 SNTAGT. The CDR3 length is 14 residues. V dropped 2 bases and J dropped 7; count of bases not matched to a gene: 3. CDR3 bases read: TGTGCCAGCAGTGACGCGACAGGGGCTGAAAAA. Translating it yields CASSDATGAEK. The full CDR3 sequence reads CASSDATGAEKLFF.

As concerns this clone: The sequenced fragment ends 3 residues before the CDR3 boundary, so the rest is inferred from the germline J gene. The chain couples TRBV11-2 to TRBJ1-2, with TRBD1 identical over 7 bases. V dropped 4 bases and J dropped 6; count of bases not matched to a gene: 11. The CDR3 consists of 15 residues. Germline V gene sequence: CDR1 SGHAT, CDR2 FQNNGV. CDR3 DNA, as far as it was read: TGTGCCAGCAGCTCCGACAGGGATGGGATGAATGGC. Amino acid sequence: CASSSDRDGMNG. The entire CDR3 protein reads CASSSDRDGMNGYTF.

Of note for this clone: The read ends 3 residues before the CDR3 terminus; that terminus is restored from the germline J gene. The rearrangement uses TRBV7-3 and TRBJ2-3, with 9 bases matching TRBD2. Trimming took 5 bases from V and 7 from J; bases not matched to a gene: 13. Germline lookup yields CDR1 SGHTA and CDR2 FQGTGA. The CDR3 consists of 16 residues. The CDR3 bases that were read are TGTGCCAGCAGCCCCTACTTGCGGGAGGGCCGAAATACG. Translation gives CASSPYLREGRNT. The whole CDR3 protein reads CASSPYLREGRNTQYF.